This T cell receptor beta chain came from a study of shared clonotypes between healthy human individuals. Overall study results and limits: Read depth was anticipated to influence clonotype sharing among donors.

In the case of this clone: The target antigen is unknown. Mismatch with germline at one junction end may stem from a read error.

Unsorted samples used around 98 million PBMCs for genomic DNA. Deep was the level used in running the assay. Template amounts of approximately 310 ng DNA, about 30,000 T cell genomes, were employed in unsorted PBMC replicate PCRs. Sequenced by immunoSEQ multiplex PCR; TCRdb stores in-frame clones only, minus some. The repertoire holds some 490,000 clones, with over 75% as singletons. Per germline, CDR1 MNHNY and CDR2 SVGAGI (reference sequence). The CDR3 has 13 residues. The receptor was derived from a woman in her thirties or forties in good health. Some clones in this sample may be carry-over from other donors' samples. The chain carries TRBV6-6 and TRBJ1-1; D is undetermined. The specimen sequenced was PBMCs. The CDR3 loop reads CASGYSISIEAFF. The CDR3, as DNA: TGTGCCAGCGGTTACTCTATCAGCATTGAAGCTTTCTTT.